A selection of T cell receptor beta chains follows, all from one sample in a study of STAT5B mutations in CD4+ large granular lymphocyte leukemia. The assay was immunoSEQ multiplex PCR, and TCRdb's table has in-frame clones only and misses some. The sample holds nearly 35,000 clones, 65% to 70% seen once. The sample was CD4+ T cells from blood buffy coats. The source is a human donor in good health. Each CDR3 is given with its conserved first and last residue. D genes are given only for firm matches. Size is stated for part of the rows, as once, few or many counts, or as a class when the clone is expanded.

D gene: .; J gene: TRBJ1-3; clone size: few; V gene: TRBV6-1; CDR3 DNA: TGTGCCAGCAGCTCAGGGATGACCTCTGGAAACACCATATATTTT; CDR3 protein: CASSSGMTSGNTIYF
D gene: TRBD1; J gene: TRBJ1-1; clone size: .; V gene: TRBV2; CDR3 DNA: TGTGCCAGCAGTGCCACAGGGGTCACTGAAGCTTTCTTT; CDR3 protein: CASSATGVTEAFF
D gene: .; J gene: TRBJ1-1; clone size: .; V gene: TRBV7-2; CDR3 DNA: TGTGCCAGCAGCTTGAAGGGGCTGAACACTGAAGCTTTCTTT; CDR3 protein: CASSLKGLNTEAFF
D gene: TRBD2; J gene: TRBJ2-7; clone size: few; V gene: TRBV11-2; CDR3 DNA: TGTGCCAGCAGTCCACGGGAGGGCGTGGGCTACGAGCAGTACTTC; CDR3 protein: CASSPREGVGYEQYF
D gene: TRBD1; J gene: TRBJ2-3; clone size: few; V gene: TRBV7-8; CDR3 DNA: TGTGCCAGCAGCGGCTCGACAGGGGCTTGGGGTACGCAGTATTTT; CDR3 protein: CASSGSTGAWGTQYF
D gene: TRBD1; J gene: TRBJ1-5; clone size: .; V gene: TRBV19; CDR3 DNA: TGTGCCAGTAGTTTGCCGGGACAGGGTACTCAGCCCCAGCATTTT; CDR3 protein: CASSLPGQGTQPQHF
D gene: .; J gene: TRBJ2-1; clone size: .; V gene: TRBV15; CDR3 DNA: TGTGCCACCAGCAGAGTGGGGCAGGGGGGTGATTTTGAGCAGTTCTTC; CDR3 protein: CATSRVGQGGDFEQFF
D gene: TRBD2; J gene: TRBJ2-4; clone size: .; V gene: TRBV9; CDR3 DNA: TGTGCCAGCAGCGAAGGACTAGCGGGGGGGGCCAAAAACATTCAGTACTTC; CDR3 protein: CASSEGLAGGAKNIQYF
D gene: .; J gene: TRBJ2-7; clone size: few; V gene: TRBV7-2; CDR3 DNA: TGTGCCAGCAGCTTCCGACAGTCCTACGAGCAGTACTTC; CDR3 protein: CASSFRQSYEQYF
D gene: .; J gene: TRBJ2-1; clone size: .; V gene: TRBV29-1; CDR3 DNA: TGCAGCGTTGATATAGGACAGCAGATATGGGGTTCCTACAATGAGCAGTTCTTC; CDR3 protein: CSVDIGQQIWGSYNEQFF
D gene: TRBD1; J gene: TRBJ1-4; clone size: .; V gene: TRBV18; CDR3 DNA: TGTGCCAGCTCATTAAATCCGGGACAGGGAAATGAAAAACTGTTTTTT; CDR3 protein: CASSLNPGQGNEKLFF
D gene: TRBD1; J gene: TRBJ2-5; clone size: .; V gene: TRBV10-3; CDR3 DNA: TGTGCCATCCGGGGACAGCAAGAGACCCAGTACTTC; CDR3 protein: CAIRGQQETQYF
D gene: .; J gene: TRBJ1-6; clone size: .; V gene: TRBV19; CDR3 DNA: TGTGCCAGCCAAGGAGGGGCGGGGTCCGGTAATTCACCCCTCCACTTT; CDR3 protein: CASQGGAGSGNSPLHF
D gene: TRBD1; J gene: TRBJ1-1; clone size: .; V gene: TRBV11-1; CDR3 DNA: TGTGCCAGCAGCATGACAGGGGGCACTGAAGCTTTCTTT; CDR3 protein: CASSMTGGTEAFF
D gene: .; J gene: TRBJ2-3; clone size: .; V gene: TRBV11-3; CDR3 DNA: TGTGCCAGCAGCTTAGTGGACGGGGTAGCAGATACGCAGTATTTT; CDR3 protein: CASSLVDGVADTQYF
D gene: TRBD1; J gene: TRBJ1-6; clone size: few; V gene: TRBV18; CDR3 DNA: TGTGCCAGCTCATTTCAGACAGGGGTGGATTCACCCCTCCACTTT; CDR3 protein: CASSFQTGVDSPLHF
D gene: .; J gene: TRBJ2-3; clone size: .; V gene: TRBV5-4; CDR3 DNA: TGTGCCGGGTCCCAGGGGGGGCACGATACGCAGTATTTT; CDR3 protein: CAGSQGGHDTQYF